These 30 T cell receptor beta chains were sequenced from one sample in a study of T cells in localized non-small cell lung cancer. Profiled with immunoSEQ multiplex PCR; TCRdb holds only in-frame clones, not every one. The data contain about 26,000 clones, 81% of them seen just once; the ten biggest clones take up about 9.6%. The sample consisted of peripheral blood, taken before any cancer treatment. The receptors originated from a man aged 35-75 years with stage III squamous cell lung carcinoma.

V and J are TRBV25-1 and TRBJ2-1, with D possibly being TRBD2 (5 bases). Germline CDR1 and CDR2: MGHDK and SYGVNS. The CDR3 runs to 15 residues. V gave up 4 bases and J gave up 2 bases, with 12 bases separating them. The CDR3, as DNA: TGTGCCAGCAGTGGAGACTATGTAGCCTACAATGAGCAGTTCTTC. Translated, it gives CASSGDYVAYNEQFF.

The chain has TRBV28 and TRBJ2-7; D may be TRBD1 (6 bases). V lost 5 bases and J 0 bases, leaving 17 bases between the germline ends. The CDR3 runs 16 residues. The germline V gene has CDR1 MDHEN and CDR2 SYDVKM. The CDR3, as DNA: TGTGCCAGCAGTCCTCAGGGGCTCAGGAGCTCCTACGAGCAGTACTTC. Translating it yields CASSPQGLRSSYEQYF.

In this sample, this clone turned up once. V usage is TRBV6-5 and J usage is TRBJ2-7; TRBD1 matches 7 bases. The CDR3 has 15 amino acids. V was clipped by 6 bases and J by 1 base; unmatched bases: 9. The germline V gene has CDR1 MNHEY and CDR2 SVGAGI. Here the CDR3 DNA reads TGTGCCAGCAGGCGCCCCGGGGACAGTTCCTACGAGCAGTACTTC. This gives the protein CASRRPGDSSYEQYF.

The rearrangement uses TRBV6-6 and TRBJ2-1; 10 bases agree with TRBD2. J lost 6 bases, V lost 3 bases, and 5 bases had no gene match. The CDR3 has 15 amino acids. Germline values: CDR1 MNHNY, CDR2 SVGAGI (reference sequence). The CDR3, as DNA: TGTGCCAGCAGTTATGCTAGCGGGGGAGTCAATGAGCAGTTCTTC. Its translation is CASSYASGGVNEQFF.

V and J are TRBV30 and TRBJ2-1; D is uncertain. V gave up 2 bases and J gave up 2 bases, with 10 bases separating them. This CDR3 is 14 amino acids long. Germline assignment: CDR1 GTSNPN and CDR2 SVGIG (reference sequence). CDR3 region: CAWSMGYPYNEQFF. CDR3 nucleotides: TGTGCCTGGAGTATGGGTTATCCCTACAATGAGCAGTTCTTC.

This rearrangement joins TRBV11-2 to TRBJ2-2; no firm D call. CDR3 size: 14 residues. The V end lost 0 bases, the J end lost 6 bases, and 8 bases lay between the germline ends. Germline loops: CDR1 SGHAT, CDR2 FQNNGV. The CDR3 reads CASSLDWVAGELFF. The CDR3 DNA follows: TGTGCCAGCAGCTTAGATTGGGTTGCCGGGGAGCTGTTTTTT. Using reference TRBV11-2 and TRBJ2-2 for the parts outside the CDR3, the full variable domain is EAGVAQSPRYKIIEKRQSVAFWCNPISGHATLYWYQQILGQGPKLLIQFQNNGVVDDSQLPKDRFSAERLKGVDSTLKIQPAKLEDSAVYLCASSLDWVAGELFFGEGSRLTVL.

This clone occurred once. The chain joins TRBV15 to TRBJ2-7; no clear D gene. Germline assignment: CDR1 LNHNV and CDR2 YYDKDF (reference sequence). V lost 1 base, J lost 0 bases, and 7 bases lay in between. This CDR3 is 14 amino acids long. The CDR3 is CATSRADGSYEQYF. In DNA form, the CDR3 reads TGTGCCACCAGCAGAGCGGACGGCTCCTACGAGCAGTACTTC.

V usage is TRBV30 and J usage is TRBJ2-1; D is possibly TRBD2 (5 bases). The germline V and J ends were trimmed by 3 bases and 0 bases, with 6 bases remaining between them. The CDR3 contains 13 residues. CDR1 and CDR2 from the germline V gene are GTSNPN and SVGIG (reference sequence). The CDR3 sequence is CAWRRDSYNEQFF. In nucleotides, the CDR3 is TGTGCCTGGAGGAGGGACTCCTACAATGAGCAGTTCTTC.

V gene TRBV4-1 combines with J gene TRBJ1-4, with 7 bases fitting TRBD1. The germline CDR1 and CDR2 sequences are MGHRA and YSYEKL. There are 15 residues in the CDR3. The J segment lost 4 bases and the V segment lost 0 bases, leaving 2 bases of the junction unmatched. CDR3 sequence reads: CASSQEGQLNEKLFF. The CDR3 DNA sequence: TGCGCCAGCAGCCAAGAGGGACAGCTTAATGAAAAACTGTTTTTT.

On this clone itself: The germline gene is not matched at one end of the junction; a read error may be the cause. J is TRBJ1-1 and V is TRBV14; no reliable D call. The CDR3 totals 13 residues. The germline gives CDR1 SGHDN, CDR2 FVKESK. CDR3 sequence: CASSRSGEVSVLF. The DNA for the CDR3 is TGTGCCAGCAGCCGTTCCGGGGAAGTCAGCGTGCTCTTT.

This chain uses TRBV4-1 with TRBJ2-7; 9 nucleotides match TRBD2. Germline V lookup: CDR1 MGHRA, CDR2 YSYEKL. Unmatched junction bases numbered 14, after V lost 0 bases and J lost 5 bases. CDR3 length: 18 residues. The CDR3 sequence: CASSQDQGSGRLDNEQYF. For the CDR3, the DNA is TGCGCCAGCAGCCAAGATCAGGGTAGCGGGAGACTAGACAACGAGCAGTACTTC.

This clone appeared a few times. The chain carries TRBV19 and TRBJ2-1, with D possibly TRBD2 on 5 matching bases. Germline lookup yields CDR1 LNHDA and CDR2 SQIVND (reference sequence). This CDR3 comprises 14 residues. Trimming cost V 6 bases and J 1 base, with 10 bases left between them. Here the CDR3 DNA reads TGTGCCAGTAGCAACGGGGTTTCCTACAATGAGCAGTTCTTC. This sequence encodes CASSNGVSYNEQFF.

This clone has more than one count but fewer than ten. V usage is TRBV10-1 and J usage is TRBJ1-6; D is ambiguous. The CDR3 consists of 15 residues. V was pared by 4 bases and J by 5 bases, with 12 bases between. Germline V gives CDR1 WNHNN, CDR2 SYGVQD (reference sequence). The CDR3 reads CASSGGTQNNSPLHF. CDR3 nucleotide sequence: TGCGCCAGCAGTGGGGGAACACAGAATAATTCACCCCTCCACTTT.

The chain couples TRBV21-1 to TRBJ2-4. TRBV21-1 is marked as a pseudogene. The CDR3 is 12 amino acids. CDR3 DNA sequence: TGTGACAGGGTCCAAGCCAAAAACATTCAGTACTTC. It translates to CDRVQAKNIQYF.

The V call is TRBV2, the J call TRBJ2-3, with 7 bases lining up with TRBD2. Germline assignment: CDR1 SNHLY and CDR2 FYNNEI. The J segment lost 3 bases and the V segment lost 9 bases, leaving 3 bases of the junction unmatched. There are 12 residues in the CDR3. Written as DNA, the CDR3 is TGTGCCAGGGGCGGGAGAACAGATACGCAGTATTTT. It yields the protein CARGGRTDTQYF.

This chain connects TRBV18 to TRBJ2-5; TRBD2 might be the D (6 bases). This CDR3 is 13 amino acids long. CDR1 KGHSH and CDR2 LQKENI come from the germline V gene. V lost 6 bases and J 1 base, leaving 9 bases between the germline ends. The CDR3 sequence is CASSVRGQETQYF. The CDR3 nucleotides read TGTGCCAGCTCCGTGCGGGGCCAAGAGACCCAGTACTTC.

This clone has only a few counts. J is TRBJ2-1 and V is TRBV4-1, with TRBD2 identical over 14 bases. Germline values: CDR1 MGHRA, CDR2 YSYEKL. V lost 0 bases, J lost 6 bases, and 4 bases stayed unmatched. The CDR3 is made up of 17 amino acids. The DNA for the CDR3 is TGCGCCAGCAGCCAAGAGAGGGGGACTAGCGGGGGCAATGAGCAGTTCTTC. Translation: CASSQERGTSGGNEQFF.

This clone was detected a few times. The V gene is TRBV6-1, the J gene TRBJ2-1, with 9 bases that match TRBD1. The CDR3 has 15 residues. With V trimmed by 4 bases and J by 6 bases, 7 bases remained unmatched. Germline CDR1 reads MNHNS; CDR2 reads SASEGT. For the CDR3, the DNA is TGTGCCAGCAGTGGGAAAAAGGACAGGGGCAATGAGCAGTTCTTC. Protein: CASSGKKDRGNEQFF.

The CDR3 sequence is CASRAGQGGNQPQHF. The CDR3 nucleotides are TGTGCCAGCAGGGCGGGACAGGGGGGCAATCAGCCCCAGCATTTT. The chain joins TRBV2 to TRBJ1-5; 11 bases fit TRBD1. The germline V gene encodes CDR1 SNHLY and CDR2 FYNNEI. Losses at the gene ends were 6 bases for V and 2 bases for J; bases not matched to a gene: 3. The CDR3 totals 15 residues.

The gene calls are TRBV5-5 and TRBJ1-1, with a tentative D call TRBD1 (6 bases). CDR1 SGHKS and CDR2 YYEKEE come from the germline V gene (reference sequence). V shed 2 bases and J shed 4 bases, with 15 bases lying between them. CDR3 length: 15 amino acids. The CDR3 region is CASSFSGGGGTEAFF. CDR3 nucleotides: TGTGCCAGCAGCTTCTCGGGCGGGGGCGGCACTGAAGCTTTCTTT.

V and J are TRBV11-2 and TRBJ2-1; 10 bases align to TRBD1. CDR1 is SGHAT, CDR2 FQNNGV, per germline. The CDR3 is 14 amino acids. With V trimmed by 6 bases and J by 7 bases, 6 bases remained unmatched. The CDR3 sequence: CASSPTGGGNEQFF. CDR3 nucleotides: TGTGCCAGCAGTCCGACAGGGGGCGGGAATGAGCAGTTCTTC.

The chain joins TRBV9 to TRBJ2-1, with TRBD2 matching 7 bases. This CDR3 comprises 13 residues. V was pared by 5 bases and J by 3 bases, with 2 bases of the junction left unmatched. The germline V gene encodes CDR1 SGDLS and CDR2 YYNGEE. The CDR3 nucleotides read TGTGCCAGCAGTGGCGGGGGCTACAATGAGCAGTTCTTC. Translated: CASSGGGYNEQFF.

The rearrangement uses TRBV9 and TRBJ1-1; TRBD1 is a possible D gene (6 bases). Trimming removed 3 bases from V and 2 bases from J, with 14 bases in between. This CDR3 is built from 15 residues. Per germline, CDR1 SGDLS and CDR2 YYNGEE. CDR3 DNA sequence: TGTGCCAGCAGCGCGGACGGGACAATTAACACTGAAGCTTTCTTT. Amino acids: CASSADGTINTEAFF.

The chain has TRBV4-1 and TRBJ2-4; D is unresolved. There are 13 residues in the CDR3. V shed 4 bases and J shed 3 bases, with 7 bases lying between them. Germline values: CDR1 MGHRA, CDR2 YSYEKL. The CDR3 DNA follows: TGCGCCAGCAGCCCGTTTGGCAAAAACATTCAGTACTTC. Translating gives CASSPFGKNIQYF.

The CDR3 nucleotides are TGTGCCAGCTCACGTACAGGGGACGGCAATCAGCCCCAGCATTTT. This sequence encodes CASSRTGDGNQPQHF. The V gene is TRBV18, the J gene TRBJ1-5; 7 bases map to TRBD1. The CDR3 sequence is 15 residues long. After removal of 4 bases from V and 2 bases from J, the junction contained 5 bases not matched to a gene. Germline V gene lookup returns CDR1 KGHSH and CDR2 LQKENI.

This clone has just a few counts. The rearrangement links TRBV9 to TRBJ1-6, with unresolved D. Trimming shortened V by 2 bases and J by 6 bases, and 9 bases separated the two germline ends. Germline loops: CDR1 SGDLS, CDR2 YYNGEE. The CDR3 consists of 14 residues. CDR3 bases: TGTGCCAGCAGCGTCGACAACTCTAATTCACCCCTCCACTTT. Its protein is CASSVDNSNSPLHF.

The chain couples TRBV6-5 to TRBJ2-7, with D possibly matching TRBD1 (6 bases). The CDR3 spans 14 residues. V was shortened by 5 bases and J by 4 bases, with 15 bases between the two germline ends. CDR1 and CDR2 (germline): MNHEY, SVGAGI. The CDR3 spells CASSRGLGQYEQYV. DNA for the CDR3: TGTGCCAGCAGTAGGGGTTTAGGACAGTACGAGCAGTACGTC.

The V gene is TRBV25-1, the J gene TRBJ2-1, with a tentative D call TRBD1 (6 bases). Germline V gene lookup returns CDR1 MGHDK and CDR2 SYGVNS. The CDR3 is 14 amino acids. V lost 1 base, J lost 4 bases, and 8 bases lay in between. In DNA form, the CDR3 reads TGTGCCAGCAGTGAATGGGACACTTACAATGAGCAGTTCTTC. Its translation: CASSEWDTYNEQFF.

V and J are TRBV9 and TRBJ2-2; D is ambiguous. Germline V lookup: CDR1 SGDLS, CDR2 YYNGEE. The CDR3 extends over 14 amino acids. V was trimmed by 0 bases and J by 7 bases, leaving 10 bases between them. CDR3 bases: TGTGCCAGCAGCGTAGGGAGTCCGGGCGGGGAGCTGTTTTTT. Protein sequence: CASSVGSPGGELFF.

This clone has only a few counts. The rearrangement uses TRBV6-4 and TRBJ1-5; D call uncertain. Germline CDR1 MRHNA, CDR2 SNTAGT. Between the trimmed V and J ends, which lost 3 bases and 1 base, there was a span of 4 bases. The CDR3 is 13 residues long. The CDR3 loop is CASSEGSNQPQHF. CDR3 nucleotide sequence: TGTGCCAGCAGTGAGGGGAGCAATCAGCCCCAGCATTTT.